The sequence of this TCR beta chain was determined in a study of control samples from healthy donors and cancer patients. The assay was immunoSEQ multiplex PCR, and TCRdb's table has in-frame clones only and misses some. This table has approximately 88,000 clones, roughly nine tenths appearing once. Germline lookup yields CDR1 MDHEN and CDR2 SYDVKM. The CDR3 loop spans 16 amino acids. Between the trimmed V and J ends, which lost 6 bases and 1 base, there was a span of 18 bases. The clonotype comes from a woman in her twenties or thirties in good health. The gene calls are TRBV28 and TRBJ1-2, with D tentatively TRBD1 (6 bases). The material sequenced was blood. The CDR3 here is CASSSIYTGNNYGYTF. Written as DNA, the CDR3 is TGTGCCAGCAGCTCCATATACACAGGGAATAACTATGGCTACACCTTC.